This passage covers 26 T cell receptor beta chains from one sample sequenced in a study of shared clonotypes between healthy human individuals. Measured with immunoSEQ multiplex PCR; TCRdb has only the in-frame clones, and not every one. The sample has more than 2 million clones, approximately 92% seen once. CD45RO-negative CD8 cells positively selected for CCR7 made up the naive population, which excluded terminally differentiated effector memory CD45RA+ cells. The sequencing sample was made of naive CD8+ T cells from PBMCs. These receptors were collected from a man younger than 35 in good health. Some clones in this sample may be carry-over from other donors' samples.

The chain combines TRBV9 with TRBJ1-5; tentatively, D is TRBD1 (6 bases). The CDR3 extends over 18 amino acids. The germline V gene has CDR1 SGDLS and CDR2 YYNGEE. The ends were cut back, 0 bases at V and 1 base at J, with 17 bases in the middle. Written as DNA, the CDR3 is TGTGCCAGCAGCGTAGAGGGGGGCCACCCTGGGAGCAATCAGCCCCAGCATTTT. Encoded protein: CASSVEGGHPGSNQPQHF.

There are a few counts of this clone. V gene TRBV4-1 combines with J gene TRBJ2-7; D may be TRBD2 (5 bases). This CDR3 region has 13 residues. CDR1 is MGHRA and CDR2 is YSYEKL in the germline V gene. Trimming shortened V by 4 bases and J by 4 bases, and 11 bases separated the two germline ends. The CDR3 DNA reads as TGCGCCAGCAGCCCCGGACTTCTTTACGAGCAGTACTTC. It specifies CASSPGLLYEQYF.

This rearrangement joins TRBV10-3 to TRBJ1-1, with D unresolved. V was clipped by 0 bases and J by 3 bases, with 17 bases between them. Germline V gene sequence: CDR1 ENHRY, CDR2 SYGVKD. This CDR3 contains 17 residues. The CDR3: CAISESIAGSTDTEAFF. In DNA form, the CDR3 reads TGTGCCATCAGTGAGTCGATTGCGGGGAGTACCGACACTGAAGCTTTCTTT.

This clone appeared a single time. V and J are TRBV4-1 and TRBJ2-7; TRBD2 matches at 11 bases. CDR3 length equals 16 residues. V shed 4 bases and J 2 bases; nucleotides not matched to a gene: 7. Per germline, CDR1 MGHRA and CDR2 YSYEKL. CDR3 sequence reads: CASSLRGLAETYEQYF. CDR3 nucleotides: TGCGCCAGCAGCCTTCGGGGACTAGCGGAGACCTACGAGCAGTACTTC.

The CDR3: CSVEERSGQGAYEQYF. In nucleotides, the CDR3 is TGCAGCGTTGAAGAACGAAGCGGGCAGGGGGCCTACGAGCAGTACTTC. The genes are TRBV29-1 and TRBJ2-7, with D tentatively TRBD1 (7 bases). The CDR3 consists of 16 residues. Trimming stripped 0 bases from V and 2 bases from J, with 17 bases between. The germline V gene has CDR1 SQVTM and CDR2 ANQGSEA.

For the CDR3, the DNA is TGTGCCAGCAGTTTCGGCAGCCCCGCGACCTACGAGCAGTACTTC. It translates to CASSFGSPATYEQYF. The chain carries TRBV27 and TRBJ2-7; D ambiguous. CDR3 length: 15 amino acids. Germline loops: CDR1 MNHEY, CDR2 SMNVEV (reference sequence). V was trimmed by 3 bases and J by 2 bases, leaving 14 bases between them.

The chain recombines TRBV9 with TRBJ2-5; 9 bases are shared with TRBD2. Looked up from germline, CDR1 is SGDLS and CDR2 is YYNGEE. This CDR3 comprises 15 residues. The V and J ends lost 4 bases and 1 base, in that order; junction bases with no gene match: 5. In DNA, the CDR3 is TGTGCCAGCAGCCCTCAGACTAGCGGCCAAGAGACCCAGTACTTC. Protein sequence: CASSPQTSGQETQYF.

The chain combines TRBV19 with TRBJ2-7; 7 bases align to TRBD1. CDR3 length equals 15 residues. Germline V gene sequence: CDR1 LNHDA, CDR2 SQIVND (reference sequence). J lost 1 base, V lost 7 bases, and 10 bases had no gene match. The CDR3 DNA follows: TGTGCCAGTATTCAGAAGAGGGACAGTTCCTACGAGCAGTACTTC. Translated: CASIQKRDSSYEQYF. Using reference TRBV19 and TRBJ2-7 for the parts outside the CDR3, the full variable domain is DGGITQSPKYLFRKEGQNVTLSCEQNLNHDAMYWYRQDPGQGLRLIYYSQIVNDFQKGDIAEGYSVSREKKESFPLTVTSAQKNPTAFYLCASIQKRDSSYEQYFGPGTRLTVT.

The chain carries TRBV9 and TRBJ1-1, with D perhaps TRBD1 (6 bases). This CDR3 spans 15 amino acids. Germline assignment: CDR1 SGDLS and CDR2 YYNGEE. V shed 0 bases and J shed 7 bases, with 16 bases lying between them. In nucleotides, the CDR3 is TGTGCCAGCAGCGTAGAGTCGGGGGGCGCTGGTGAAGCTTTCTTT. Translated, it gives CASSVESGGAGEAFF.

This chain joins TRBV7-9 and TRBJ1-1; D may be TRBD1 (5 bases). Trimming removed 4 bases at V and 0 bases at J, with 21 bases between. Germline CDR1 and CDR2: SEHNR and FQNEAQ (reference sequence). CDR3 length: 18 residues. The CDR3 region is CASSSPPGEGRMNTEAFF. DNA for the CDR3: TGTGCCAGCAGCTCACCTCCGGGGGAGGGCCGAATGAACACTGAAGCTTTCTTT.

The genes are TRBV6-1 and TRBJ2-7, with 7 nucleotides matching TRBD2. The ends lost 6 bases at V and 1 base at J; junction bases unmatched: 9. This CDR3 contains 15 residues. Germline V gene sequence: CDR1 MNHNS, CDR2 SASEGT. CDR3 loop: CASSQAGQASYEQYF. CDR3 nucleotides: TGTGCCAGCAGCCAAGCGGGGCAGGCGTCCTACGAGCAGTACTTC.

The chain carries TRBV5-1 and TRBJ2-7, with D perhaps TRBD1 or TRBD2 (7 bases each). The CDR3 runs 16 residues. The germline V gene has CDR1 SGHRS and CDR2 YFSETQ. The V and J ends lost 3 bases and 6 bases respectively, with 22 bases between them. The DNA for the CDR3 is TGCGCCAGCAGCTCGCCCCCCACTACAGGGGAGGGCGAGCAGTACTTC. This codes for CASSSPPTTGEGEQYF.

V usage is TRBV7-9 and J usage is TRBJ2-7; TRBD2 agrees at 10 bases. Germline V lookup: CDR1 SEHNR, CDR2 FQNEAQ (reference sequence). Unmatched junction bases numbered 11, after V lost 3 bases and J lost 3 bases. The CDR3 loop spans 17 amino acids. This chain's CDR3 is CASSFLAGVLPLYEQYF. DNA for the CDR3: TGTGCCAGCAGCTTCCTAGCGGGAGTTCTCCCCCTCTACGAGCAGTACTTC.

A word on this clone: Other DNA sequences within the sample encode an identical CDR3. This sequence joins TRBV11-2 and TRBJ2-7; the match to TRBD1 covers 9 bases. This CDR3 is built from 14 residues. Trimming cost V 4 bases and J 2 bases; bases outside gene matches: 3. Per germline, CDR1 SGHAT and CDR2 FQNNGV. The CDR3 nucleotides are TGTGCCAGCAGCTCCGGGACAGGGACCTACGAGCAGTACTTC. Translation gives CASSSGTGTYEQYF. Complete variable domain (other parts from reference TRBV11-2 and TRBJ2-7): EAGVAQSPRYKIIEKRQSVAFWCNPISGHATLYWYQQILGQGPKLLIQFQNNGVVDDSQLPKDRFSAERLKGVDSTLKIQPAKLEDSAVYLCASSSGTGTYEQYFGPGTRLTVT.

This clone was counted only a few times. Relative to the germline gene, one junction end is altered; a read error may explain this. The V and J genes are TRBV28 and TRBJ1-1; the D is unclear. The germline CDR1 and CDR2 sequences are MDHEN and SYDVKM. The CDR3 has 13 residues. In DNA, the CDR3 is TGTGCCAGCAGTTTTCCGCCGAACCCTGAAGCTTTCTTT. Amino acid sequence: CASSFPPNPEAFF. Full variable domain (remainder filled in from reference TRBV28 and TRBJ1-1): DVKVTQSSRYLVKRTGEKVFLECVQDMDHENMFWYRQDPGLGLRLIYFSYDVKMKEKGDIPEGYSVSREKKERFSLILESASTNQTSMYLCASSFPPNPEAFFGQGTRLTVV.

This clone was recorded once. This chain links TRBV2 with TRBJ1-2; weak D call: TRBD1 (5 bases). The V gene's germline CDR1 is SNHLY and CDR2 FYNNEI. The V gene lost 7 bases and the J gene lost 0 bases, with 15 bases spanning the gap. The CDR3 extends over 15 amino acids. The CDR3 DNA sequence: TGTGCCAGCACCCTAAGTTGGGGGGCTAACTATGGCTACACCTTC. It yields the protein CASTLSWGANYGYTF.

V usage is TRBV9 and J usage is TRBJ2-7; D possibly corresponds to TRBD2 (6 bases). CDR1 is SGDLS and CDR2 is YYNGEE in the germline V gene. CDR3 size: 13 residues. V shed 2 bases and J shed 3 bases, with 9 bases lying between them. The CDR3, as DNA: TGTGCCAGCAGCGTGATGGGAGGCTACGAGCAGTACTTC. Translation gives CASSVMGGYEQYF.

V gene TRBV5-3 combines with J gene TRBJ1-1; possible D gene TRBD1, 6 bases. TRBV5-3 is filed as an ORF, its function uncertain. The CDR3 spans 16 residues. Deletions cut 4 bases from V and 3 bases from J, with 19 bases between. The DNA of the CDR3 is TGTGCCAGAAGCCAGCGGACAGTACGATTGCACACTGAAGCTTTCTTT. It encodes CARSQRTVRLHTEAFF.

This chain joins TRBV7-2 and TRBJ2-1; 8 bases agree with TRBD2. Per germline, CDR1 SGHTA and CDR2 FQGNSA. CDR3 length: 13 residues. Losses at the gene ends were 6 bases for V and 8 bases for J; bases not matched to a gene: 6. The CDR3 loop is CASRPRTSHEQFF. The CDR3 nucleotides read TGTGCCAGCAGACCCAGGACTAGCCATGAGCAGTTCTTC.

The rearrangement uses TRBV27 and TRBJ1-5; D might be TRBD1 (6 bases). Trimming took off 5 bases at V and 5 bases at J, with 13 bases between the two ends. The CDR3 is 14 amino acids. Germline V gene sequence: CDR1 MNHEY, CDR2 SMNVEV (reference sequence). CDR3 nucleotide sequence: TGTGCCAGCAGTGTAACCGGGACACATCAGCCCCAGCATTTT. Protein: CASSVTGTHQPQHF.

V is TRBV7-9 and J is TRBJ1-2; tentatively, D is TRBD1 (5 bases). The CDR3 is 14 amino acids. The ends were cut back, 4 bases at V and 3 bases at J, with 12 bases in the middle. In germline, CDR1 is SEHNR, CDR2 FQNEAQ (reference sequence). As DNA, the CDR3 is TGTGCCAGCAGCTGGGACGTCTCCGACTATGGCTACACCTTC. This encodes CASSWDVSDYGYTF. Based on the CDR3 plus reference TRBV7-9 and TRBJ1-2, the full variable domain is DTGVSQNPRHKITKRGQNVTFRCDPISEHNRLYWYRQTLGQGPEFLTYFQNEAQLEKSRLLSDRFSAERPKGSFSTLEIQRTEQGDSAMYLCASSWDVSDYGYTFGSGTRLTVV.

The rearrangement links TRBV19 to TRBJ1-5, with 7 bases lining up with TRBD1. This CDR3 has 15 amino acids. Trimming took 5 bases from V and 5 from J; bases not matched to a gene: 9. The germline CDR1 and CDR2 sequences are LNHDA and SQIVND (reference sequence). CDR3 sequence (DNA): TGTGCCAGTAGTCCCGAAGGGGACAGCCATCAGCCCCAGCATTTT. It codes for CASSPEGDSHQPQHF.

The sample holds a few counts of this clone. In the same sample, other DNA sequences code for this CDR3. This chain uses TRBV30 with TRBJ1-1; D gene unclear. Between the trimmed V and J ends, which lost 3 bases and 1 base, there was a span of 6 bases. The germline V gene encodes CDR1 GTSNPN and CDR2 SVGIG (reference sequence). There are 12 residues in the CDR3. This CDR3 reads CAWSIGNTEAFF. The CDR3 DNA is TGTGCCTGGAGCATCGGGAACACTGAAGCTTTCTTT.

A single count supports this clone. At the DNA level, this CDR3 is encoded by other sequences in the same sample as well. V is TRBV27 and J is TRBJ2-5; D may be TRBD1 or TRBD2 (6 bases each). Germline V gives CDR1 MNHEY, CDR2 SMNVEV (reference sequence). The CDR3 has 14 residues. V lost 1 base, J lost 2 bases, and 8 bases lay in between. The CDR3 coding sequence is TGTGCCAGCAGTTTATGGAGGGGGCAAGAGACCCAGTACTTC. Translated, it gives CASSLWRGQETQYF.

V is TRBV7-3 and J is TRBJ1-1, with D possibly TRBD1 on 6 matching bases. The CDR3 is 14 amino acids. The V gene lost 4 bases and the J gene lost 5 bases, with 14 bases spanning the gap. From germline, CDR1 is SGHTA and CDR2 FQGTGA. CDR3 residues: CASSSNRVGTEAFF. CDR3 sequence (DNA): TGTGCCAGCAGCTCGAACAGGGTCGGAACTGAAGCTTTCTTT.

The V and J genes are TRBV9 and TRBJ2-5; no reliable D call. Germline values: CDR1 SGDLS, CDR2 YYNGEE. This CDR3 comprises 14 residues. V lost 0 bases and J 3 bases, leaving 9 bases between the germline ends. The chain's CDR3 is CASSVVGTKETQYF. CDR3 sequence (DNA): TGTGCCAGCAGCGTAGTAGGAACAAAAGAGACCCAGTACTTC.